This is a list of T cell receptor beta chains from one sample in a study of blood T cell repertoires in COVID-19. Clones were sequenced by immunoSEQ multiplex PCR, and TCRdb holds only the in-frame ones, with some missing. The profile covers tens of thousands of clones, with 60% to 85% appearing a single time and roughly 21% taken by the ten largest. The sequenced sample was peripheral blood. The receptors were gathered from a man between 65 and 85 years old with acute or convalescent COVID-19. CDR3s include the opening cysteine and the closing phenylalanine or tryptophan. A D gene is named only where the DNA matches it firmly. Only part of the rows carry a size: once, few, many, or a class if the clone is expanded.

>.|TRBV5-5|TRBJ2-7|TRBD1
CASSPRGPSSYEQYF
TGTGCCAGCAGCCCAAGGGGGCCCAGCTCCTACGAGCAGTACTTC
>.|TRBV24-1|TRBJ2-5|TRBD1
CATSGAGTDLQETQYF
TGTGCCACCAGTGGTGCCGGGACAGATTTACAAGAGACCCAGTACTTC
>.|TRBV2|TRBJ1-6|TRBD1
CASRGTGYSPLHF
TGTGCCAGCAGAGGGACAGGGTATTCACCCCTCCACTTT
>.|TRBV28|TRBJ2-5|.
CASSRQLQETQYF
TGTGCCAGCAGTCGACAATTACAAGAGACCCAGTACTTC
>few|TRBV6-6|TRBJ1-1|.
CASGVRNTEAFF
TGTGCCAGTGGAGTGAGAAACACTGAAGCTTTCTTT
>.|TRBV12-3/TRBV12-4|TRBJ2-1|TRBD1
CASSHGTGEIF
TGTGCCAGCAGTCACGGGACAGGAGAAATCTTC
>.|TRBV13|TRBJ2-7|TRBD1
CASSLRTGAAGEQYF
TGTGCCAGCAGCTTAAGGACAGGGGCTGCCGGCGAGCAGTACTTC
>.|TRBV7-9|TRBJ1-1|.
CASSAVGNNPEAFF
TGTGCCAGCAGCGCGGTGGGTAATAATCCTGAAGCTTTCTTT
>.|TRBV27|TRBJ1-1|.
CASSFDRINAEAFF
TGTGCCAGCAGTTTCGACAGGATTAACGCTGAAGCTTTCTTT
>.|TRBV27|TRBJ2-3|.
CASWSVGQTSTDTQYF
TGTGCCAGCTGGTCCGTTGGACAGACTAGCACAGATACGCAGTATTTT
>.|TRBV28|TRBJ1-1|TRBD1
CASSWGPGQRLF
TGTGCCAGCAGTTGGGGGCCGGGACAGCGGCTCTTT
>.|TRBV5-1|TRBJ2-7|TRBD2
CASSLRTSGEQYF
TGCGCCAGCAGCCTCCGGACTAGCGGCGAGCAGTACTTC
>.|TRBV5-4|TRBJ1-1|.
CASSLTGNTEAFF
TGTGCCAGCAGCTTGACAGGGAACACTGAAGCTTTCTTT
>.|TRBV28|TRBJ1-1|TRBD1
CASSGQGSNTEAFF
TGTGCCAGCAGTGGACAGGGAAGCAACACTGAAGCTTTCTTT
>.|TRBV18|TRBJ1-3|.
CASSPYSGGNTIYF
TGTGCCAGCTCACCCTATTCGGGGGGAAACACCATATATTTT
>.|TRBV11-2|TRBJ2-1|.
CASSYRPVAARGNEQFF
TGTGCCAGCAGCTATCGCCCCGTAGCGGCCCGGGGAAATGAGCAGTTCTTC
>.|TRBV10-3|TRBJ2-7|TRBD1
CAIRSGQGGSYEQYF
TGTGCCATCAGGAGTGGACAGGGGGGATCCTACGAGCAGTACTTC
>.|TRBV5-1|TRBJ2-1|TRBD2
CASSWEGTPYNEQFF
TGCGCCAGCAGCTGGGAGGGGACTCCCTACAATGAGCAGTTCTTC
>.|TRBV19|TRBJ2-1|TRBD2
CASSALSGRIRNEQFF
TGTGCCAGTAGCGCTTTGAGCGGGAGGATAAGAAATGAGCAGTTCTTC
>.|TRBV27|TRBJ2-1|.
CAIRQINEQFF
TGTGCCATCCGTCAGATTAATGAGCAGTTCTTC
>.|TRBV6-4|TRBJ1-5|.
CASSDSAGVGTQHF
TGTGCCAGCAGTGATTCGGCCGGGGTTGGGACCCAGCATTTT
>.|TRBV5-1|TRBJ2-7|TRBD1
CASKEGTGTLEQYF
TGCGCCAGCAAAGAAGGGACAGGGACTCTCGAGCAGTACTTC
>.|TRBV5-1|TRBJ2-4|TRBD1
CASSPWTGETQYF
TGCGCCAGCAGCCCCTGGACAGGAGAGACTCAGTACTTC
>once|TRBV24-1|TRBJ2-2|TRBD2
CATSDPQAGAATGELFF
TGTGCCACCAGTGATCCTCAAGCGGGAGCCGCCACCGGGGAGCTGTTTTTT
>.|TRBV24-1|TRBJ2-2|.
CATSDFPNTGELFF
TGTGCCACCAGTGACTTCCCTAACACCGGGGAGCTGTTTTTT
>.|TRBV28|TRBJ1-2|.
CASSFRTSNYGYTF
TGTGCCAGCAGTTTTAGGACTTCTAACTATGGCTACACCTTC
>few|TRBV7-9|TRBJ1-1|TRBD1
CASSGSGTVRGTEAFF
TGTGCCAGCAGCGGCTCCGGGACAGTAAGGGGCACTGAAGCTTTCTTT
>.|TRBV14|TRBJ2-7|TRBD1
CASSRSPGQIYEQYF
TGTGCCAGCAGCCGTTCCCCGGGACAGATTTACGAGCAGTACTTC
>.|TRBV28|TRBJ1-6|.
CASSFESASSYNSPLHF
TGTGCCAGCAGTTTTGAGAGCGCGAGCTCCTATAATTCACCCCTCCACTTT
>.|TRBV6-5|TRBJ1-4|.
CASGLTGSDEKLFF
TGTGCCAGCGGCCTGACAGGATCGGATGAAAAACTGTTTTTT
>few|TRBV19|TRBJ1-5|TRBD1
CASRPTGGLQPQHF
TGTGCCAGTAGACCGACAGGGGGCCTTCAGCCCCAGCATTTT
>once|TRBV5-1|TRBJ2-7|TRBD1
CASSLDPGQSYEQYF
TGCGCCAGCAGCTTGGATCCGGGACAGTCCTACGAGCAGTACTTC
>.|TRBV7-9|TRBJ2-7|.
CASSLGGQSYEQYF
TGTGCCAGCAGCTTAGGGGGCCAATCCTACGAGCAGTACTTC
>.|TRBV11-3|TRBJ2-1|TRBD2
CASSPTSGPSGEQFF
TGTGCCAGCAGCCCGACTAGCGGACCCTCGGGTGAGCAGTTCTTC
>.|TRBV5-1|TRBJ1-1|TRBD1
CASSFTGESDTEAFF
TGCGCCAGCAGCTTCACAGGGGAATCGGACACTGAAGCTTTCTTT
>.|TRBV11-2|TRBJ2-1|TRBD2
CASSLGTSVFINEQFF
TGTGCCAGCAGCCTCGGGACTAGCGTCTTTATCAATGAGCAGTTCTTC
>.|TRBV5-1|TRBJ2-3|.
CASSWLPGTPTDTQYF
TGCGCCAGCAGCTGGCTCCCCGGGACACCCACGGATACGCAGTATTTT
>.|TRBV4-3|TRBJ2-7|TRBD1
CASSYGGGQIPYEQYF
TGCGCCAGCAGCTACGGTGGGGGACAGATACCCTACGAGCAGTACTTC
>.|TRBV27|TRBJ2-7|.
CASSLAAGGLREQYF
TGTGCCAGCAGTTTAGCCGCAGGGGGGCTAAGGGAGCAGTACTTC
>few|TRBV19|TRBJ1-4|.
CASQTGQLSATNEKLFF
TGTGCCTCCCAGACAGGACAGTTATCTGCAACTAATGAAAAACTGTTTTTT
>.|TRBV28|TRBJ2-7|TRBD2
CASKTGGIYYEQYF
TGTGCCAGCAAAACGGGGGGGATTTACTACGAGCAGTACTTC
>.|TRBV5-8|TRBJ2-3|.
CASRGTGLGSDTQYF
TGTGCCAGCAGGGGAACAGGGTTAGGATCGGATACGCAGTATTTT
>.|TRBV6-5|TRBJ2-7|.
CASSYSPGAYEQYF
TGTGCCAGCAGTTACTCTCCAGGGGCGTACGAGCAGTACTTC
>.|TRBV9|TRBJ2-3|TRBD2
CASSVSGRATTDTQYF
TGTGCCAGCAGCGTGAGCGGGAGGGCGACCACAGATACGCAGTATTTT